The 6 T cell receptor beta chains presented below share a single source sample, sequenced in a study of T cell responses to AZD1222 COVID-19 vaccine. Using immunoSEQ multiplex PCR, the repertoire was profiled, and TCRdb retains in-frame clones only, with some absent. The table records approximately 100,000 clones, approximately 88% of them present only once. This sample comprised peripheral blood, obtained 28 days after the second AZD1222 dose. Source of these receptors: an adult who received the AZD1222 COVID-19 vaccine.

CDR3 amino acids: CASSVAKGLSGGLNEQFF. DNA of the CDR3: TGTGCCAGCAGCGTAGCTAAAGGTCTAAGCGGGGGCTTGAATGAGCAGTTCTTC. V and J are TRBV9 and TRBJ2-1; TRBD2 aligns across 8 bases. Germline lookup yields CDR1 SGDLS and CDR2 YYNGEE. Germline trimming cut 0 bases from V and 7 bases from J; bases unmatched to any gene: 15. The CDR3 sequence is 18 residues long.

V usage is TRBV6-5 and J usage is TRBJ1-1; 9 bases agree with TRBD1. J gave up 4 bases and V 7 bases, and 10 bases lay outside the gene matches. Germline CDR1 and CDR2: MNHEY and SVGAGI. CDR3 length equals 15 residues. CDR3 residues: CASTLLQGAGTEAFF. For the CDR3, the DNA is TGTGCCAGCACCCTACTACAGGGGGCGGGCACTGAAGCTTTCTTT.

CDR3 DNA sequence: TGTGCCGGCGCTAGACTAGCGGGGACTTCCTACAATGAGCAGTTCTTC. It yields the protein CAGARLAGTSYNEQFF. The gene calls are TRBV2 and TRBJ2-1, with 11 bases matching TRBD2. Germline assignment: CDR1 SNHLY and CDR2 FYNNEI. J gave up 1 base and V 11 bases, and 10 bases lay outside the gene matches. This CDR3 is 16 amino acids long.

CDR3 amino acids: CASSQPGQANYGYTF. The CDR3 coding sequence is TGTGCCAGCAGCCAACCGGGACAAGCTAACTATGGCTACACCTTC. J is TRBJ1-2 and V is TRBV4-2; possible D gene TRBD1, 6 bases. There are 15 residues in the CDR3. Germline V lookup: CDR1 LGHNA, CDR2 YNFKEQ. Trimming took 2 bases from V and 0 from J, leaving 10 bases between them.

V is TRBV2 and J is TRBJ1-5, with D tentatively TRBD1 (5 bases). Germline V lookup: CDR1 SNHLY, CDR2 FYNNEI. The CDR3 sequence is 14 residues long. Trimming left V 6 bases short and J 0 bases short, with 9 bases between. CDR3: CASRGTVSNQPQHF. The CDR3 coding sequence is TGTGCCAGCAGGGGGACGGTTAGCAATCAGCCCCAGCATTTT.

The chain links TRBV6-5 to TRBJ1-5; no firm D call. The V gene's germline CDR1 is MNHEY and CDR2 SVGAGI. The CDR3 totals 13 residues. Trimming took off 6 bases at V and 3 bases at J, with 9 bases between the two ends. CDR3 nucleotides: TGTGCCAGCAGGAGGGAACCCAATCAGCCCCAGCATTTT. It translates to CASRREPNQPQHF.